This is a list of T cell receptor beta chains from one sample in a study of T cells after yellow fever vaccination. TCRdb reprocessed the 5' RACE reads via MiXCR and lists one record per CDR3 protein. The table has under 300,000 distinct CDR3 sequences, roughly 13% seen once; the top ten hold 0.4% to 0.55%. This specimen consisted of CD4+ T cells sorted from PBMCs, obtained 45 days after the yellow fever booster vaccination. The receptors come from a man younger than 45 who received the YFV17D yellow fever vaccine. Each CDR3 is given with its conserved first and last residue. The order of the fields is clone size, D gene, J gene, V gene, CDR3 protein, CDR3 DNA. D genes are given only for firm matches. Rows give clone size only sometimes, using once, few, many, or a class for an expanded clone.

few	NA	TRBJ2-6	TRBV5-1	CASRLGSGANVLTF	TGCGCCAGCAGGTTGGGCTCTGGGGCCAACGTCCTGACTTTC
NA	TRBD1	TRBJ2-7	TRBV28	CASSLGGQGKEDEQYF	TGTGCCAGCAGTTTAGGGGGACAGGGGAAGGAGGACGAGCAGTACTTC
NA	NA	TRBJ1-2	TRBV5-1	CASSLDAGSYGYTF	TGCGCCAGCAGCTTGGACGCAGGGTCATATGGCTACACCTTC
NA	TRBD1	TRBJ1-5	TRBV7-9	CASSQDRTINQPQHF	TGTGCCAGCAGCCAGGACAGGACTATCAATCAGCCCCAGCATTTT
few	TRBD2	TRBJ2-2	TRBV10-3	CAIRRDGLVRFQELFF	TGTGCCATCAGGAGGGACGGACTAGTACGCTTTCAGGAGCTGTTTTTT
NA	NA	TRBJ1-1	TRBV20-1	CSQGGSGGTEAFF	TGCAGCCAGGGAGGTTCTGGAGGCACTGAAGCTTTCTTT
NA	NA	TRBJ2-7	TRBV5-4	CASSFGEFGEQYF	TGTGCCAGCAGCTTTGGGGAGTTCGGCGAGCAGTACTTC
few	TRBD1	TRBJ2-1	TRBV7-9	CASRNRDRGQNEQFF	TGTGCCAGCAGAAACCGGGACAGGGGTCAAAATGAGCAGTTCTTC
few	NA	TRBJ2-2	TRBV5-1	CASSVEGPAGGELFF	TGCGCCAGCAGCGTGGAGGGGCCCGCTGGGGGGGAGCTGTTTTTT
few	TRBD1	TRBJ2-1	TRBV11-2	CASSEQTGFNEQFF	TGTGCCAGCAGCGAACAGACAGGGTTCAATGAGCAGTTCTTC
few	TRBD1	TRBJ1-1	TRBV7-2	CASRPRQGNTEAFF	TGTGCCAGCAGACCTCGACAGGGGAACACTGAAGCTTTCTTT
NA	TRBD1	TRBJ2-2	TRBV27	CASSSGQGAPGELFF	TGTGCCAGTTCCTCGGGACAGGGGGCTCCGGGGGAGCTGTTTTTT
NA	TRBD2	TRBJ2-7	TRBV5-1	CASSFSSGRAGNEQYF	TGCGCCAGCAGCTTCTCTAGCGGGAGGGCCGGAAACGAGCAGTACTTC
few	NA	TRBJ2-1	TRBV5-5	CASSWGINEQFF	TGTGCCAGCAGCTGGGGAATCAATGAGCAGTTCTTC
few	NA	TRBJ2-3	TRBV5-4	CASSLAVSSGFSSTDTQYF	TGTGCCAGCAGCTTGGCCGTGTCCAGCGGCTTCTCTAGCACAGATACGCAGTATTTT
NA	TRBD1	TRBJ2-5	TRBV7-3	CASSLSSGQGAETQYF	TGTGCCAGCAGCTTAAGTTCGGGTCAGGGGGCAGAGACCCAGTACTTC
NA	NA	TRBJ1-2	TRBV20-1	CSARDRGLGGYTF	TGCAGTGCTAGAGATAGAGGCCTCGGTGGCTACACCTTC
few	TRBD1	TRBJ2-1	TRBV11-3	CASSSRGQGTYNEQFF	TGTGCCAGCAGCTCGCGTGGACAGGGGACCTACAATGAGCAGTTCTTC
many	NA	TRBJ1-5	TRBV18	CASSPGNQPQHF	TGTGCCAGCTCACCGGGCAATCAGCCCCAGCATTTT
few	TRBD2	TRBJ2-2	TRBV6-5	CASSYAGLAGGLPGELFF	TGTGCCAGCAGTTACGCGGGACTAGCGGGAGGACTTCCCGGGGAGCTGTTTTTT
NA	NA	TRBJ2-3	TRBV5-1	CASSLEGPTGTQYF	TGCGCCAGCAGCTTAGAAGGTCCCACAGGTACGCAGTATTTT
few	NA	TRBJ1-4	TRBV20-1	CSAPGRAVREKLFF	TGCAGTGCCCCGGGTAGGGCAGTGAGAGAAAAACTGTTTTTT